This T cell receptor (beta chain) comes out of a study of blood T cell repertoires in COVID-19. TCRdb keeps only in-frame clones here, not all; method: immunoSEQ multiplex PCR. The sample records over 85,000 clones, over 75% being singletons. The CDR3 consists of 13 residues. Germline values: CDR1 SGHTA, CDR2 FQGNSA. The V end lost 5 bases, the J end lost 6 bases, and 14 bases lay between the germline ends. This sequence originates from a human donor in a cohort sampled during active COVID-19. The chain employs TRBV7-2 and TRBJ2-7; the D is unclear. The sample taken for sequencing was peripheral blood. The chain's CDR3 is CASSAEFYVEQYF. CDR3 DNA: TGTGCCAGCAGCGCCGAATTCTACGTCGAGCAGTACTTC.